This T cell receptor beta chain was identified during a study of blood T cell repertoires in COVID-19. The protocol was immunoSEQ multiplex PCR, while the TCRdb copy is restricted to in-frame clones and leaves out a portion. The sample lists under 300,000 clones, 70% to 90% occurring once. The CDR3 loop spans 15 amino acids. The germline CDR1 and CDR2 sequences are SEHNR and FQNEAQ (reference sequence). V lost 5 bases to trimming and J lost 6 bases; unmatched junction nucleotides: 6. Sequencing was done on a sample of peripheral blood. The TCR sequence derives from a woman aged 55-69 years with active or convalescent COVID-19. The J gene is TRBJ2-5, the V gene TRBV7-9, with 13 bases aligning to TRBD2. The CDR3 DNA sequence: TGTGCCAGCAGCCTTGGGACTAGCGGGATAAAGACCCAGTACTTC. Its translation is CASSLGTSGIKTQYF.